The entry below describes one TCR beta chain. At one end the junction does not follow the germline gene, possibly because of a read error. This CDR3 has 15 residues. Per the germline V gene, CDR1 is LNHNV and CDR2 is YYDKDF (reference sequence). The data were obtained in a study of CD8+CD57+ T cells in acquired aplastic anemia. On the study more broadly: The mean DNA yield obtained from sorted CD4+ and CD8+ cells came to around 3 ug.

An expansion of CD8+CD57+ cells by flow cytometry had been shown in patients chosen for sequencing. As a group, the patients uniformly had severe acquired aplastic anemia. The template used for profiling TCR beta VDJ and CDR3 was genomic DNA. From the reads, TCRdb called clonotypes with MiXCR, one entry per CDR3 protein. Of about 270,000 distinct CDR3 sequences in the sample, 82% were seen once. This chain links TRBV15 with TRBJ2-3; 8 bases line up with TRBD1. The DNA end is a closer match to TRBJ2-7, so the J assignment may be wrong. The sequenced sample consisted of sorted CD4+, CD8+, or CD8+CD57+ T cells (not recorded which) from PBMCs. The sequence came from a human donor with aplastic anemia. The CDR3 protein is CATSGDRQGRDKQYF. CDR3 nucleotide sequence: TGTGCCACCAGCGGAGATAGACAGGGGAGAGATAAGCAGTACTTC.